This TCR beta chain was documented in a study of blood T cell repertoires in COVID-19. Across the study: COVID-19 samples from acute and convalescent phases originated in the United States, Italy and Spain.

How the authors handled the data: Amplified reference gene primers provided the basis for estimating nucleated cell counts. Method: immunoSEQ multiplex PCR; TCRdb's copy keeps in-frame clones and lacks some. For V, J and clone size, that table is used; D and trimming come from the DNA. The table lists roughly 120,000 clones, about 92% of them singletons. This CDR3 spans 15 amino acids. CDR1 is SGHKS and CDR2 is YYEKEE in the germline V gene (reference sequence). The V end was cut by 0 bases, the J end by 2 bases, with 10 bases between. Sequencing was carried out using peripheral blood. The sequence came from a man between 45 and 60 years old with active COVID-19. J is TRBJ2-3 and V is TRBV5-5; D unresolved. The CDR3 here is CASSLVVWHTDTQYF. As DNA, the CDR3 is TGTGCCAGCAGCTTGGTTGTCTGGCACACAGATACGCAGTATTTT.